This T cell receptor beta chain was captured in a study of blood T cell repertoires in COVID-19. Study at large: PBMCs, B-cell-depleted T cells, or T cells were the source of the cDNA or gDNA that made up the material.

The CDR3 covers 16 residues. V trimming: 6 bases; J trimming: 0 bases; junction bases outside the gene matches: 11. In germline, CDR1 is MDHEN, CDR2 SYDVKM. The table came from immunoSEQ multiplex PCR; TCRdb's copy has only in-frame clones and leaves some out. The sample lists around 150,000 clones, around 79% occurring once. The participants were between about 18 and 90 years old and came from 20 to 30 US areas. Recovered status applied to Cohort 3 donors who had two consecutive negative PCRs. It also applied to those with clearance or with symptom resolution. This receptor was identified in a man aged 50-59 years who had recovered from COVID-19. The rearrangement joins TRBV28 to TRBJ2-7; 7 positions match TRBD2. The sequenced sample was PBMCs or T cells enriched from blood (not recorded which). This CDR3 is CASSVVGRVSSYEQYF. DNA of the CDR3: TGTGCCAGCAGCGTAGTGGGGAGGGTTAGCTCCTACGAGCAGTACTTC.